Each of the 28 T cell receptor beta chains below was sequenced from the same sample in a study of vaccination and CD4 T cells after COVID-19 (dated by TCRdb to 2022 to 2024). The label giving this sample's treatment or condition can be read as: roughly 11-day PBMC culture with coronavirus spike peptide pools or control peptides (ViraFEST assay). CD4+ T cells from unexposed donors were collected before the COVID-19 pandemic (2011-2018). To prepare the library, PCR was applied. The sequencer was an Illumina iSeq 100. DNA from cultured CD4+ T cells was subjected to TCR sequencing with the Oncomine TCR Beta short-read assay at the Johns Hopkins FTIC core. Starting from the raw public reads, TCRdb applied fastp trimming at Q25, assembled clones with MiXCR and retained in-frame beta chains. Each record represents a unique CDR3 protein, reported with the most common genes and DNA among its rows. The sample records over 1,000 distinct CDR3 sequences, roughly 15% of which are singletons. The leading ten clones occupy roughly 54% of the sample.

These receptors have no known antigen. Sequenced sample: CD4+ T cells from blood, cultured in vitro. These TCRs come from a human donor in good health.

The chain combines TRBV2 with TRBJ1-4; weak D call: TRBD1 (5 bases). Trimming left V 3 bases short and J 8 bases short, with 22 bases between. Per the germline V gene, CDR1 is SNHLY and CDR2 is FYNNEI. CDR3 length: 17 amino acids. CDR3 loop: CASSDKFEGLGTEKLFF. The CDR3 nucleotides are TGTGCCAGCAGTGATAAATTTGAGGGGCTGGGAACGGAAAAACTGTTTTTT.

This clonotype is medium-sized (0.01 to 0.1%) by share. Here the CDR3 reads CSARDTGSTDTQYF. The CDR3 region has the DNA TGCAGTGCTAGAGATACCGGCAGCACAGATACGCAGTATTTT. V and J are TRBV20-1 and TRBJ2-3, with D unclear. The CDR3 contains 14 residues. Germline assignment: CDR1 DFQATT and CDR2 SNEGSKA (reference sequence). V lost 0 bases and J 0 bases, leaving 7 bases between the germline ends.

V is TRBV5-1 and J is TRBJ1-5; D not resolved. This CDR3 has 13 residues. Germline CDR1 reads SGHRS; CDR2 reads YFSETQ. With 4 bases removed from V and 5 bases from J, the gap between germline ends came to 10 bases. Here the CDR3 reads CASSLGPDQPQHF. The DNA for the CDR3 is TGCGCCAGCAGCCTCGGGCCCGATCAGCCCCAGCATTTT.

This chain connects TRBV20-1 to TRBJ2-7; perhaps TRBD2 as D (6 bases). The germline V gene encodes CDR1 DFQATT and CDR2 SNEGSKA (reference sequence). The V gene lost 1 base and the J gene lost 1 base, with 8 bases spanning the gap. This CDR3 is built from 13 residues. The CDR3 bases are TGCAGTGCTAGAGGGCTAGCGTCCTACGAGCAGTACTTC. Amino acids: CSARGLASYEQYF.

On this clonotype: Since a much larger clone is just one base distant, this may be a read error. V usage is TRBV28 and J usage is TRBJ1-1; no clear D gene. The length of the CDR3 is 12 residues. Germline lookup yields CDR1 MDHEN and CDR2 SYDVKM. The DNA of the CDR3 is TGTGCCAGCAGTTTATATGGGTCTGAAGCTATCTTT. Translating it yields CASSLYGSEAIF.

CDR3 sequence (DNA): TGTGCCAGCAGCTTCTCAGGGTTCACTGAAGCTTTCTTT. Translated: CASSFSGFTEAFF. The chain recombines TRBV5-8 with TRBJ1-1, with D possibly being TRBD1 (5 bases). The CDR3 covers 13 residues. The germline V and J ends were trimmed by 2 bases and 4 bases, with 9 bases remaining between them. Germline values: CDR1 SGHTS, CDR2 YDEGEE.

This clonotype was counted between two and nine times. V usage is TRBV4-3 and J usage is TRBJ1-5; no clear D. The CDR3 spans 14 residues. The germline V and J ends were trimmed by 1 base and 9 bases, with 13 bases remaining between them. Germline V gene lookup returns CDR1 LGHNA and CDR2 YSLEER. CDR3: CASSQVVRERPQHF. CDR3 nucleotides: TGCGCCAGCAGCCAAGTGGTGCGGGAGAGGCCCCAGCATTTT.

This clonotype was counted only a few times. The V and J genes are TRBV28 and TRBJ1-5; 8 bases are a match to TRBD1. Germline CDR1 and CDR2: MDHEN and SYDVKM. The CDR3 consists of 14 residues. The J segment lost 9 bases and the V segment lost 4 bases, leaving 8 bases of the junction unmatched. In DNA, the CDR3 is TGTGCCAGCAGTTCGGACAGGGTAGCAGGGCCCCAGCATTTT. Translation: CASSSDRVAGPQHF.

V gene TRBV27 combines with J gene TRBJ2-7, with D tentatively TRBD2 (6 bases). The length of the CDR3 is 15 residues. Germline V gives CDR1 MNHEY, CDR2 SMNVEV (reference sequence). V dropped 8 bases and J dropped 2 bases, with 19 bases sitting between them. CDR3 in DNA: TGTGCCAGCCACTCCCCCGGGACTGAGACCTACGAGCAGTACTTC. This sequence encodes CASHSPGTETYEQYF.

This clonotype was counted once. One base away lies a much larger clone, so this may be a sequencing read error. V and J are TRBV6-2 or TRBV6-3 and TRBJ2-3, with TRBD1 matching 7 bases. There are 17 residues in the CDR3. CDR1 is MNHEY, CDR2 SVGEGT, per germline. V shed 2 bases, J shed 1 base, and the junction held 9 bases outside the gene matches. CDR3 sequence reads: CASSYRTGGIGTDTQYF. The CDR3, as DNA: TGTGCCAGCAGTTACCGGACAGGCGGCATCGGCACAGATACGCAGTATTTT.

This clonotype is medium-sized in the sample. This chain connects TRBV7-2 to TRBJ1-5; tentatively, D is TRBD1 (6 bases). The CDR3 is made up of 13 amino acids. Germline values: CDR1 SGHTA, CDR2 FQGNSA. V lost 4 bases and J lost 10, with 14 bases in between. The CDR3 DNA sequence: TGTGCCAGCAGCTCTAGCCGGGACACTCCCCAGCATTTT. Translated: CASSSSRDTPQHF.

This sequence joins TRBV6-5 and TRBJ1-3; D is uncertain. V lost 2 bases, J lost 2 bases, and 13 bases lay in between. The CDR3 sequence is 16 residues long. Looked up from germline, CDR1 is MNHEY and CDR2 is SVGAGI. The CDR3 is CASSYRGFNPGNTIYF. Written as DNA, the CDR3 is TGTGCCAGCAGTTACCGCGGATTTAACCCTGGAAACACCATATATTTT.

By share of the sample, this clonotype is medium-sized (0.01 to 0.1%). The J gene is TRBJ1-1, the V gene TRBV7-3; 8 bases align to TRBD1. The CDR3 spans 13 residues. Germline-derived CDR1 and CDR2 are SGHTA and FQGTGA. Unmatched junction bases numbered 6, after V lost 5 bases and J lost 7 bases. CDR3 sequence (DNA): TGTGCCAGCAGCCCACAGGGGGAAAGTGAAGCTTTCTTT. This translates into CASSPQGESEAFF. The full variable domain, in which reference TRBV7-3 and TRBJ1-1 provide the parts outside the CDR3, is GAGVSQTPSNKVTEKGKYVELRCDPISGHTALYWYRQSLGQGPEFLIYFQGTGAADDSGLPNDRFFAVRPEGSVSTLKIQRTERGDSAVYLCASSPQGESEAFFGQGTRLTVV.

The table lists this clonotype with a few counts. This chain links TRBV6-1 with TRBJ2-4, with 14 bases lining up with TRBD2. The V segment lost 5 bases and the J segment 5 bases; nucleotides outside the gene matches: 11. There are 18 residues in the CDR3. Per germline, CDR1 MNHNS and CDR2 SASEGT. The CDR3 protein is CASSQRRGTSGGENIQYF. CDR3 in DNA: TGTGCCAGCAGTCAGCGGCGTGGGACTAGCGGGGGTGAAAACATTCAGTACTTC.

This chain joins TRBV19 and TRBJ2-1; D is unresolved. CDR3 size: 13 residues. Germline V CDR1 and CDR2: LNHDA, SQIVND (reference sequence). The germline V and J ends were trimmed by 5 bases and 8 bases, with 13 bases remaining between them. For the CDR3, the DNA is TGTGCCAGTAGTCCTACCCCGGGCCATGAGCAGTTCTTC. This translates into CASSPTPGHEQFF.

This clonotype is labeled as medium-sized. The rearrangement links TRBV19 to TRBJ1-5; 8 bases are a match to TRBD1. Germline V gene data show CDR1 as LNHDA and CDR2 as SQIVND (reference sequence). This CDR3 comprises 17 residues. V trimming: 5 bases; J trimming: 3 bases; junction bases outside the gene matches: 12. The CDR3 spells CASSPLPWTGNNQPQHF. CDR3 coding DNA: TGTGCCAGTAGTCCCCTGCCGTGGACAGGGAACAATCAGCCCCAGCATTTT.

This clonotype was counted only a few times. This rearrangement joins TRBV11-2 to TRBJ2-3; TRBD2 matches at 7 bases. J gave up 4 bases and V 1 base, and 5 bases lay outside the gene matches. This CDR3 has 15 amino acids. CDR1 and CDR2 (germline): SGHAT, FQNNGV. The CDR3 nucleotides are TGTGCCAGCAGCTTAGTGCTTGCGGGGGCAGATACGCAGTATTTT. Its translation: CASSLVLAGADTQYF.

The rearrangement joins TRBV5-1 to TRBJ2-6; D is undetermined. Germline loops: CDR1 SGHRS, CDR2 YFSETQ. The length of the CDR3 is 17 residues. V dropped 1 base and J dropped 3 bases, with 14 bases sitting between them. The chain's CDR3 is CASSLNSADGGANVLTF. CDR3 sequence (DNA): TGCGCCAGCAGCTTGAACTCGGCAGATGGTGGGGCCAACGTCCTGACTTTC.

This clonotype rates as medium-sized. The chain recombines TRBV15 with TRBJ2-7; 9 nucleotides match TRBD1. The CDR3 has 13 amino acids. Per the germline V gene, CDR1 is LNHNV and CDR2 is YYDKDF (reference sequence). The J segment lost 6 bases and the V segment lost 3 bases, leaving 3 bases of the junction unmatched. The CDR3 region is CATSRGTGLEQYF. CDR3 nucleotide sequence: TGTGCCACCAGCAGGGGGACAGGGCTCGAGCAGTACTTC.

The sample holds a few counts of this clonotype. The chain employs TRBV5-3 and TRBJ1-2, with a weak D call TRBD1 (5 bases). TRBV5-3 is an open reading frame, and its role is uncertain. The CDR3 extends over 16 amino acids. Between the trimmed V and J ends, which lost 1 base and 2 bases, there was a span of 15 bases. In DNA form, the CDR3 reads TGTGCCAGAAGCTTGATGGGACGACGGACCAACTATGGCTACACCTTC. Residues: CARSLMGRRTNYGYTF.

The chain uses TRBV7-2 and TRBJ1-3; D is uncertain. The germline gives CDR1 SGHTA, CDR2 FQGNSA. This CDR3 comprises 18 residues. V lost 1 base and J lost 0, with 16 bases in between. CDR3 sequence: CASSLVLSQYGSGNTIYF. The CDR3 DNA reads as TGTGCCAGCAGCTTAGTTCTGTCTCAGTATGGCTCTGGAAACACCATATATTTT.

The table lists this clonotype with a count of one. This may come from a read error, since a much larger clone is one base off. The chain recombines TRBV7-9 with TRBJ1-2, with 8 nucleotides matching TRBD1. The germline V gene has CDR1 SEHNR and CDR2 FQNEAQ (reference sequence). The CDR3 runs to 16 residues. Germline trimming cut 10 bases from V and 2 bases from J; bases unmatched to any gene: 15. This chain's CDR3 is CATNPGGAWVNYGYTF. In DNA form, the CDR3 reads TGTGCCACCAACCCAGGGGGCGCATGGGTAAACTATGGCTACACCTTC.

This clonotype was seen a handful of times. The chain uses TRBV20-1 and TRBJ2-7; 14 nucleotides align to TRBD2. CDR1 and CDR2 from the germline V gene are DFQATT and SNEGSKA (reference sequence). Losses at the gene ends were 6 bases for V and 4 bases for J; bases not matched to a gene: 8. This CDR3 is 15 amino acids long. CDR3 region: CSAATSGGASYEQYF. CDR3 coding DNA: TGCAGTGCGGCGACTAGCGGGGGGGCCTCGTACGAGCAGTACTTC.

This clonotype was detected a few times. The rearrangement links TRBV30 to TRBJ1-1; the match to TRBD1 covers 8 bases. From germline, CDR1 is GTSNPN and CDR2 SVGIG (reference sequence). The V and J ends lost 2 bases and 1 base, in that order; junction bases with no gene match: 6. This CDR3 comprises 15 residues. CDR3 protein: CAWSTGGWTNTEAFF. Written as DNA, the CDR3 is TGTGCCTGGAGTACAGGGGGATGGACGAACACTGAAGCTTTCTTT.

The rearrangement uses TRBV5-1 and TRBJ1-1; 10 bases are shared with TRBD1. Germline values: CDR1 SGHRS, CDR2 YFSETQ. The CDR3 has 14 residues. Trimming removed 4 bases from V and 1 base from J; junction bases left unmatched: 1. The CDR3 loop is CASSRTGGNTEAFF. Here the CDR3 DNA reads TGCGCCAGCAGCCGGACAGGGGGGAACACTGAAGCTTTCTTT. Full variable domain (rest looked up from reference TRBV5-1 and TRBJ1-1): KAGVTQTPRYLIKTRGQQVTLSCSPISGHRSVSWYQQTPGQGLQFLFEYFSETQRNKGNFPGRFSGRQFSNSRSEMNVSTLELGDSALYLCASSRTGGNTEAFFGQGTRLTVV.

The gene calls are TRBV9 and TRBJ1-2; a possible D gene is TRBD1 (6 bases). The CDR3 covers 14 residues. Germline V CDR1 and CDR2: SGDLS, YYNGEE. Trimming cost V 0 bases and J 4 bases, with 10 bases left between them. The CDR3 protein is CASSVAGDTYGYTF. The CDR3 coding sequence is TGTGCCAGCAGCGTAGCCGGGGACACCTATGGCTACACCTTC.

The sample holds a few counts of this clonotype. This chain joins TRBV4-3 and TRBJ1-1, with D unresolved. This CDR3 has 13 residues. V was cut by 7 bases and J by 1 base, with 10 bases left in between. Germline assignment: CDR1 LGHNA and CDR2 YSLEER. CDR3 amino acids: CASNQNGNTEAFF. The CDR3 DNA reads as TGCGCCAGCAATCAGAACGGGAACACTGAAGCTTTCTTT.

In this sample, this clonotype turned up a few times. V is TRBV5-6 and J is TRBJ2-3; D ambiguous. CDR1 is SGHDT, CDR2 YYEEEE, per germline. The CDR3 extends over 13 amino acids. The germline V and J ends were trimmed by 3 bases and 3 bases, with 8 bases remaining between them. The CDR3 nucleotides read TGTGCCAGCAGCTCGTTGGTTACAGATACGCAGTATTTT. Translation: CASSSLVTDTQYF.